These 14 T cell receptor beta chains came from one sample sequenced in a study of blood T cell repertoires in COVID-19. Method: immunoSEQ multiplex PCR; TCRdb's copy keeps in-frame clones and lacks some. The top ten hold around 7% of the sample, which has 150,000 to 200,000 clones, roughly 80% seen once. Sequenced input: peripheral blood. These receptors were collected from a woman between 35 and 50 years old with COVID-19, enrolled during active disease.

The chain uses TRBV10-3 and TRBJ1-1, with 7 bases fitting TRBD1. CDR1 and CDR2 from the germline V gene are ENHRY and SYGVKD. Trimming took 10 bases from V and 1 from J; bases not matched to a gene: 12. This CDR3 comprises 15 residues. Here the CDR3 reads CATQDRDRANTEAFF. As DNA, the CDR3 is TGTGCCACCCAAGACCGAGACAGGGCGAACACTGAAGCTTTCTTT.

The chain employs TRBV29-1 and TRBJ2-7; 8 bases match TRBD1. The length of the CDR3 is 13 residues. V was pared by 7 bases and J by 3 bases, with 8 bases of the junction left unmatched. Germline V gene lookup returns CDR1 SQVTM and CDR2 ANQGSEA. The CDR3 bases are TGCAGCGCAGGGCGTGGGACAGGCTACGAGCAGTACTTC. Translating gives CSAGRGTGYEQYF.

In its sample, this clone was seen a few times. V is TRBV20-1 and J is TRBJ2-7; TRBD1 matches at 10 bases. The germline CDR1 and CDR2 sequences are DFQATT and SNEGSKA (reference sequence). The CDR3 covers 13 residues. V lost 3 bases and J lost 7; bases outside the gene matches: 6. Here the CDR3 DNA reads TGCAGTGCTAGTTTGGGACAGGGGCAAGAGCAGTACTTC. Its translation: CSASLGQGQEQYF.

The chain links TRBV4-2 to TRBJ2-7, with a weak D call TRBD2 (6 bases). Per germline, CDR1 LGHNA and CDR2 YNFKEQ. V shed 2 bases and J shed 9 bases, with 14 bases lying between them. The CDR3 consists of 13 residues. The CDR3 here is CASSQSPGLGQYF. The CDR3 nucleotides are TGTGCCAGCAGCCAATCTCCGGGACTCGGGCAGTACTTC.

This chain links TRBV2 with TRBJ1-2; D perhaps matches TRBD1 (6 bases). Trimming shortened V by 4 bases and J by 9 bases, and 15 bases separated the two germline ends. The CDR3 runs 13 residues. The V gene's germline CDR1 is SNHLY and CDR2 FYNNEI. For the CDR3, the DNA is TGTGCCAGCAGTGCAAGGGGGACGGGCCGCTACACCTTC. Encoded protein: CASSARGTGRYTF.

This clone was picked up one time. The chain joins TRBV4-1 to TRBJ1-2; 9 bases are a match to TRBD1. The germline gives CDR1 MGHRA, CDR2 YSYEKL. Trimming at V came to 1 base and at J to 7 bases, leaving 1 base not matched to a gene. The length of the CDR3 is 13 residues. This CDR3 reads CASSQGTGAGYTF. The CDR3 nucleotides are TGCGCCAGCAGCCAAGGGACAGGGGCTGGCTACACCTTC.

A note on this clone: Compared with germline, one end of the junction differs, possibly owing to a read error. The rearrangement uses TRBV6-5 and TRBJ1-6; D is possibly TRBD1 (6 bases). The CDR3 extends over 16 amino acids. Germline loops: CDR1 MNHEY, CDR2 SVGAGI. In DNA form, the CDR3 reads TGTGCCAGCAGTTACTCAGGGGGGGGTAATAATTCACCCCCCCACTTT. Protein sequence: CASSYSGGGNNSPPHF.

The chain is built from TRBV10-3 and TRBJ2-7; 9 nucleotides match TRBD1. Germline V CDR1 and CDR2: ENHRY, SYGVKD. V lost 0 bases and J lost 3; bases outside the gene matches: 6. The CDR3 runs to 16 residues. As DNA, the CDR3 is TGTGCCATCAGTGAGTCGATAGGGACAGGGAACTACGAGCAGTACTTC. Protein product: CAISESIGTGNYEQYF.

This clone turned up a few times. The chain couples TRBV4-1 to TRBJ2-1; TRBD2 might be the D (5 bases). Germline V gives CDR1 MGHRA, CDR2 YSYEKL. Trimming cost V 2 bases and J 6 bases, with 20 bases left between them. The length of the CDR3 is 17 residues. The CDR3: CASSQPLRGRGLNEQFF. The CDR3 DNA is TGCGCCAGCAGCCAACCCCTCCGAGGAAGAGGGCTCAATGAGCAGTTCTTC.

On this clone: The sample contains more than one DNA sequence encoding this CDR3. V and J are TRBV2 and TRBJ2-7; 8 bases fit TRBD2. The CDR3 has 14 residues. Trimming removed 2 bases from V and 4 bases from J; junction bases left unmatched: 4. CDR1 is SNHLY, CDR2 FYNNEI, per germline. CDR3 bases: TGTGCCAGCAGTGAAACCGGGGGGGGGTACGAGCAGTACTTC. This sequence encodes CASSETGGGYEQYF.

The chain employs TRBV28 and TRBJ2-5; 8 bases line up with TRBD2. The germline V gene has CDR1 MDHEN and CDR2 SYDVKM. The ends lost 3 bases at V and 0 bases at J; junction bases unmatched: 6. The CDR3 has 16 amino acids. CDR3 coding DNA: TGTGCCAGCAGTTTTAGCGGGGAGGGGTACCAAGAGACCCAGTACTTC. Its translation: CASSFSGEGYQETQYF.

This rearrangement joins TRBV4-1 to TRBJ1-1; 7 bases align to TRBD1. The CDR3 runs to 16 residues. CDR1 MGHRA and CDR2 YSYEKL come from the germline V gene. J lost 6 bases, V lost 4 bases, and 14 bases had no gene match. For the CDR3, the DNA is TGCGCCAGCAGCCCCCCCAACCCCAGGGGGAAGGCTGAAGCTTTCTTT. This codes for CASSPPNPRGKAEAFF.

The table lists this clone with a count of one. This chain uses TRBV14 with TRBJ2-5, with D unresolved. Trimming pared 0 bases from V and 5 bases from J, leaving 13 bases between. In germline, CDR1 is SGHDN, CDR2 FVKESK. This CDR3 is built from 15 residues. The CDR3 protein is CASSQDRQTWETQYF. CDR3 DNA: TGTGCCAGCAGCCAAGACCGTCAGACTTGGGAGACCCAGTACTTC.

The gene calls are TRBV29-1 and TRBJ1-1; 9 bases line up with TRBD1. This CDR3 spans 13 amino acids. Trimming removed 7 bases from V and 2 bases from J; junction bases left unmatched: 5. Germline V lookup: CDR1 SQVTM, CDR2 ANQGSEA. The CDR3 sequence is CSGEQGANTEAFF. The CDR3 bases are TGCAGCGGGGAACAGGGGGCAAACACTGAAGCTTTCTTT.